The next 5 T cell receptor beta chains were all read from a single sample in a study of T cell repertoires in cytomegalovirus infection. TCRdb re-called the reads through MiXCR, storing one row per CDR3 protein. The sample has hundreds of thousands of distinct CDR3 sequences, 24% seen once; the top ten hold around 8%. The sample comprised CD8+ T cells from PBMCs. The receptors originated from a human donor in good health (CMV status not recorded). Some clones in this sample may be carry-over from other donors' samples.

Note on this clonotype: A much larger clone differs from this one at a single base, so this may be a read error. CDR3 loop: CASSYGGPAYEQYF. The DNA for the CDR3 is TGTGCCAGCAGTTACGGCGGGCCAGCCTACGAGCAGTACTTC. This sequence joins TRBV6-8 and TRBJ2-7; perhaps TRBD2 as D (5 bases). The CDR3 is 14 residues long. V lost 2 bases to trimming and J lost 2 bases, with 10 bases between them. Germline assignment: CDR1 MNHGY and CDR2 SAAAGT.

This clonotype was seen ten or more times. This sequence joins TRBV7-2 and TRBJ2-2; 7 nucleotides agree with TRBD1. V lost 5 bases, J lost 2 bases, and 11 bases stayed unmatched. This CDR3 spans 17 amino acids. Germline V gives CDR1 SGHTA, CDR2 FQGNSA. CDR3 region: CASSAPAGGVNTGELFF. The CDR3 DNA follows: TGTGCCAGCAGCGCACCGGCAGGGGGTGTAAACACCGGGGAGCTGTTTTTT. Full variable domain (remainder filled in from reference TRBV7-2 and TRBJ2-2): GAGVSQSPSNKVTEKGKDVELRCDPISGHTALYWYRQSLGQGLEFLIYFQGNSAPDKSGLPSDRFSAERTGGSVSTLTIQRTQQEDSAVYLCASSAPAGGVNTGELFFGEGSRLTVL.

A remark on this clonotype: Since a much larger clone is just one base distant, this may be a read error. The chain combines TRBV28 with TRBJ2-5; 7 bases align to TRBD1. V lost 3 bases, J lost 4 bases, and 8 bases stayed unmatched. Germline-derived CDR1 and CDR2 are MDHEN and SYDVKM. The CDR3 runs 15 residues. The CDR3 reads CASSFTRTGGETQYF. In nucleotides, the CDR3 is TGTGCCAGCAGTTTCACCAGGACAGGCGGAGAGACCCAGTACTTC.

This clonotype is labeled medium-sized. The V call is TRBV7-9, the J call TRBJ2-2, with 13 bases that match TRBD2. This CDR3 has 18 residues. Germline CDR1 reads SEHNR; CDR2 reads FQNEAQ (reference sequence). J was trimmed by 1 base and V by 7 bases; bases with no gene match: 9. CDR3 residues: CASTNGLAGVMNTGELFF. In nucleotides, the CDR3 is TGTGCCAGCACCAATGGACTAGCGGGGGTAATGAACACCGGGGAGCTGTTTTTT. The full variable domain, its missing parts supplied by reference TRBV7-9 and TRBJ2-2, is DTGVSQNPRHKITKRGQNVTFRCDPISEHNRLYWYRQTLGQGPEFLTYFQNEAQLEKSRLLSDRFSAERPKGSFSTLEIQRTEQGDSAMYLCASTNGLAGVMNTGELFFGEGSRLTVL.

V gene TRBV2 combines with J gene TRBJ2-3, with 7 bases aligning to TRBD2. J was trimmed by 2 bases and V by 6 bases; bases with no gene match: 8. Germline CDR1 is SNHLY and CDR2 is FYNNEI. CDR3 size: 15 residues. DNA for the CDR3: TGTGCCAGCAGCGCGACTAGCAGCTCCACAGATACGCAGTATTTT. Translated: CASSATSSSTDTQYF.